The sequence of this T cell receptor (beta chain) was determined in a study of blood T cell repertoires in COVID-19. This clone has just a few counts. TCRdb's table, derived via immunoSEQ multiplex PCR, lists solely in-frame clones and lacks some. The sample carries more than 110,000 clones, roughly 85% recorded once. Either two negative PCRs, clearance, or symptom resolution qualified Cohort 3 donors as recovered. This TCR came from a woman in her forties or fifties who had recovered from COVID-19. Sequenced material: PBMCs or T cells enriched from blood (not recorded which).

The CDR3 DNA reads as TGTGCCAGCAGCTTAGACGCTAGCGGGGGATACGAGCAGTACTTC. Encoded protein: CASSLDASGGYEQYF. The rearrangement joins TRBV7-2 to TRBJ2-7; 10 positions match TRBD2. Germline CDR1 SGHTA, CDR2 FQGNSA. The CDR3 extends over 15 amino acids. Trimming removed 1 base from V and 4 bases from J; junction bases left unmatched: 4.